Following are 26 T cell receptor beta chains from one sample sequenced in a study of cytomegalovirus exposure and HLA in healthy donors. Using immunoSEQ multiplex PCR, the repertoire was profiled, and TCRdb retains in-frame clones only, with some absent. The sample has 200,000 to 250,000 clones, about 90% seen once. Specimen: PBMCs. The receptors here all came from a man between 18 and 29 years old in good health and CMV-seropositive.

The genes are TRBV5-1 and TRBJ1-4, with D possibly matching TRBD1 (5 bases). CDR3 size: 15 residues. With 4 bases removed from V and 7 bases from J, the gap between germline ends came to 17 bases. Looked up from germline, CDR1 is SGHRS and CDR2 is YFSETQ. The CDR3 bases are TGCGCCAGCAGCCAAGGGACCTTGGATGGTGAAAAACTGTTTTTT. Translated: CASSQGTLDGEKLFF.

This chain's CDR3 is CASSELAGPNEQFF. DNA for the CDR3: TGTGCCAGCAGTGAACTAGCGGGACCTAATGAGCAGTTCTTC. The chain carries TRBV25-1 and TRBJ2-1; the match to TRBD2 covers 9 bases. V trimming: 2 bases; J trimming: 7 bases; junction bases outside the gene matches: 3. Germline CDR1 and CDR2: MGHDK and SYGVNS. The CDR3 sequence is 14 residues long.

V gene TRBV6-5 combines with J gene TRBJ2-7; D unclear. The CDR3 runs to 13 residues. Germline V gene data show CDR1 as MNHEY and CDR2 as SVGAGI. Deletions cut 4 bases from V and 3 bases from J, with 10 bases between. The chain's CDR3 is CASSSTGNYEQYF. The CDR3 nucleotides are TGTGCCAGCAGTTCCACGGGCAACTACGAGCAGTACTTC.

This clone showed up just a few times. The CDR3 nucleotides are TGTGCCAGCAGCCAAACCACATGGCTTGGCAATCAGCCCCAGCATTTT. It is translated as CASSQTTWLGNQPQHF. The rearrangement links TRBV7-8 to TRBJ1-5; D is unresolved. The CDR3 consists of 16 residues. Trimming stripped 5 bases from V and 2 bases from J, with 16 bases between. Germline CDR1 is SGHVS and CDR2 is FQNEAQ.

V usage is TRBV7-2 and J usage is TRBJ2-3; perhaps TRBD2 as D (6 bases). V shed 1 base and J shed 1 base, with 15 bases lying between them. Germline CDR1 and CDR2: SGHTA and FQGNSA. The CDR3 has 17 amino acids. CDR3 amino acids: CASSLVAGSVGTDTQYF. For the CDR3, the DNA is TGTGCCAGCAGCTTAGTCGCCGGGAGTGTTGGCACAGATACGCAGTATTTT.

In this sample, this clone turned up once. This rearrangement joins TRBV15 to TRBJ2-3; D tentatively reads TRBD1 or TRBD2 (5 bases each). Germline CDR1 LNHNV, CDR2 YYDKDF (reference sequence). The CDR3 has 15 residues. V lost 3 bases and J lost 2, with 12 bases in between. Written as DNA, the CDR3 is TGTGCCACCAGCAGGGGGGACCACAACACAGATACGCAGTATTTT. This translates into CATSRGDHNTDTQYF.

V gene TRBV5-1 combines with J gene TRBJ1-2, with D possibly TRBD1 on 5 matching bases. V lost 4 bases, J lost 6 bases, and 19 bases lay in between. The CDR3 is 15 amino acids. Germline V lookup: CDR1 SGHRS, CDR2 YFSETQ. CDR3 nucleotide sequence: TGCGCCAGCAGCAGGTCAGCAGGGATCCGTGATGGCTACACCTTC. It codes for CASSRSAGIRDGYTF.

This chain links TRBV6-1 with TRBJ2-5, with 8 positions matching TRBD1. J was trimmed by 5 bases and V by 7 bases; bases with no gene match: 9. Per germline, CDR1 MNHNS and CDR2 SASEGT. The CDR3 runs 14 residues. This CDR3 is CASIRTGGDETQYF. The CDR3 region has the DNA TGTGCCAGCATCCGAACAGGGGGAGATGAGACCCAGTACTTC.

The J gene is TRBJ1-2, the V gene TRBV18; 7 nucleotides match TRBD1. The CDR3 runs 15 residues. Per germline, CDR1 KGHSH and CDR2 LQKENI. With V trimmed by 2 bases and J by 4 bases, 7 bases remained unmatched. This chain's CDR3 is CASSPDRALAYGYTF. In nucleotides, the CDR3 is TGTGCCAGCTCACCAGACAGGGCGCTCGCCTATGGCTACACCTTC.

The V and J genes are TRBV27 and TRBJ2-6; maybe TRBD1 (6 bases). Germline assignment: CDR1 MNHEY and CDR2 SMNVEV (reference sequence). CDR3 length: 17 residues. V gave up 3 bases and J gave up 2 bases, with 14 bases separating them. This CDR3 is CASSLQGTLAGANVLTF. The CDR3 DNA follows: TGTGCCAGCAGTTTGCAGGGGACACTGGCTGGGGCCAACGTCCTGACTTTC. Full variable domain (missing parts from reference TRBV27 and TRBJ2-6): EAQVTQNPRYLITVTGKKLTVTCSQNMNHEYMSWYRQDPGLGLRQIYYSMNVEVTDKGDVPEGYKVSRKEKRNFPLILESPSPNQTSLYFCASSLQGTLAGANVLTFGAGSRLTVL.

The J gene is TRBJ1-2, the V gene TRBV4-3, with 8 bases aligning to TRBD1. Germline assignment: CDR1 LGHNA and CDR2 YSLEER. The CDR3 has 16 amino acids. V shed 3 bases and J 3 bases; nucleotides not matched to a gene: 9. Written as DNA, the CDR3 is TGCGCCAGCAGCCACCTGACAGGGGTTCGAGACTATGGCTACACCTTC. This sequence encodes CASSHLTGVRDYGYTF.

The chain carries TRBV30 and TRBJ1-3, with D uncertain. V was pared by 2 bases and J by 9 bases, with 11 bases between. The length of the CDR3 is 12 residues. Germline CDR1 reads GTSNPN; CDR2 reads SVGIG (reference sequence). In DNA form, the CDR3 reads TGTGCCTGGAGTTCCGGGAGGGTCACCATATATTTT. Translated, it gives CAWSSGRVTIYF.

This rearrangement joins TRBV28 to TRBJ1-3, with 9 bases lining up with TRBD1. Germline CDR1 and CDR2: MDHEN and SYDVKM. The CDR3 consists of 16 residues. Germline trimming cut 2 bases from V and 4 bases from J; bases unmatched to any gene: 6. Written as DNA, the CDR3 is TGTGCCAGCAGTTTAACTGGACAGGGGCGAGGAAACACCATATATTTT. Residues: CASSLTGQGRGNTIYF.

The chain is built from TRBV11-3 and TRBJ2-1; 11 nucleotides match TRBD2. V lost 4 bases and J lost 7; bases outside the gene matches: 6. Germline V gene data show CDR1 as SGHNT and CDR2 as YENEEA. The CDR3 totals 15 residues. CDR3 loop: CASSSRTSGPNEQFF. The CDR3 nucleotides are TGTGCCAGCAGCTCCCGGACTAGCGGGCCTAATGAGCAGTTCTTC. Full variable domain (rest looked up from reference TRBV11-3 and TRBJ2-1): EAGVVQSPRYKIIEKKQPVAFWCNPISGHNTLYWYLQNLGQGPELLIRYENEEAVDDSQLPKDRFSAERLKGVDSTLKIQPAELGDSAVYLCASSSRTSGPNEQFFGPGTRLTVL.

The gene calls are TRBV5-1 and TRBJ1-2, with D uncertain. Trimming shortened V by 0 bases and J by 6 bases, and 18 bases separated the two germline ends. The CDR3 loop spans 16 amino acids. Germline-derived CDR1 and CDR2 are SGHRS and YFSETQ. The CDR3 DNA reads TGCGCCAGCAGCTTGGAGGGTTTTAGGGTTTCCCATGGCTACACCTTC. This gives the protein CASSLEGFRVSHGYTF.

This chain joins TRBV29-1 and TRBJ1-2; 9 nucleotides match TRBD1. The CDR3 length is 13 residues. Germline V lookup: CDR1 SQVTM, CDR2 ANQGSEA. V gave up 6 bases and J gave up 5 bases; unmatched junction bases: 7. In DNA form, the CDR3 reads TGCAGCGTCGGTCCCGGGACAGGGTATGGCTACACCTTC. This translates into CSVGPGTGYGYTF. The entire variable domain, with the rest obtained from reference TRBV29-1 and TRBJ1-2, is as follows: SAVISQKPSRDICQRGTSLTIQCQVDSQVTMMFWYRQQPGQSLTLIATANQGSEATYESGFVIDKFPISRPNLTFSTLTVSNMSPEDSSIYLCSVGPGTGYGYTFGSGTRLTVV.

The chain combines TRBV19 with TRBJ2-1; D is unclear. The CDR3 spans 15 residues. Between the trimmed V and J ends, which lost 1 base and 10 bases, there was a span of 17 bases. Germline V gene data show CDR1 as LNHDA and CDR2 as SQIVND (reference sequence). The CDR3 sequence is CASSIATHRVLEQFF. CDR3 in DNA: TGTGCCAGTAGTATAGCGACCCACAGAGTGCTCGAGCAGTTCTTC.

CDR3 DNA: TGTGCCAGCAGTTCTTATAAGGGGAGGTACGAGCAGTACTTC. Its translation: CASSSYKGRYEQYF. This chain joins TRBV6-6 and TRBJ2-7, with TRBD2 as a possible D gene (6 bases). Germline-derived CDR1 and CDR2 are MNHNY and SVGAGI (reference sequence). Between the trimmed V and J ends, which lost 4 bases and 4 bases, there was a span of 14 bases. CDR3 length: 14 residues.

V gene TRBV10-3 combines with J gene TRBJ1-2; a weak D match, TRBD1 (6 bases). This CDR3 has 14 residues. Germline values: CDR1 ENHRY, CDR2 SYGVKD. The germline V and J ends were trimmed by 5 bases and 10 bases, with 20 bases remaining between them. The CDR3 sequence: CAISSDRGGIAYTF. The CDR3 nucleotides are TGTGCCATCAGTAGCGACAGAGGGGGAATAGCCTACACCTTC.

The chain joins TRBV30 to TRBJ1-4; D unresolved. Germline values: CDR1 GTSNPN, CDR2 SVGIG (reference sequence). V lost 7 bases and J 11 bases, leaving 14 bases between the germline ends. The CDR3 is 11 residues long. CDR3 sequence reads: CASYRGAKLFF. The DNA of the CDR3 is TGTGCCTCCTACCGTGGTGCGAAACTGTTTTTT. Combining the CDR3 with reference TRBV30 and TRBJ1-4 gives the whole variable domain SQTIHQWPATLVQPVGSPLSLECTVEGTSNPNLYWYRQAAGRGLQLLFYSVGIGQISSEVPQNLSASRPQDRQFILSSKKLLLSDSGFYLCASYRGAKLFFGSGTQLSVL.

CDR3 bases: TGTGCCAGCAGTAGCGGGAGAGGGGCTGGGGAGCTGTTTTTT. This sequence encodes CASSSGRGAGELFF. The chain links TRBV27 to TRBJ2-2; 8 bases fit TRBD2. Germline values: CDR1 MNHEY, CDR2 SMNVEV (reference sequence). The CDR3 sequence is 14 residues long. The J segment lost 8 bases and the V segment lost 5 bases, leaving 7 bases of the junction unmatched.

The V call is TRBV30, the J call TRBJ2-5, with 9 bases aligning to TRBD2. The CDR3 is made up of 15 amino acids. J gave up 5 bases and V 1 base, and 8 bases lay outside the gene matches. Germline loops: CDR1 GTSNPN, CDR2 SVGIG (reference sequence). CDR3 in DNA: TGTGCCTGGAGTGAAGCTAGCGGGATGAGGGAGACCCAGTACTTC. As protein: CAWSEASGMRETQYF.

The V call is TRBV5-6, the J call TRBJ1-4; TRBD1 aligns across 7 bases. This CDR3 contains 14 residues. J was trimmed by 7 bases and V by 4 bases; bases with no gene match: 7. Germline CDR1 reads SGHDT; CDR2 reads YYEEEE. The DNA for the CDR3 is TGTGCCAGCAGCCCGACAGGGTCCAGTGAAAAACTGTTTTTT. Protein: CASSPTGSSEKLFF.

The chain links TRBV2 to TRBJ1-1; no reliable D call. With 6 bases removed from V and 2 bases from J, the gap between germline ends came to 10 bases. The CDR3 consists of 13 residues. CDR1 and CDR2 (germline): SNHLY, FYNNEI. The CDR3 reads CASRSTANTEAFF. In DNA form, the CDR3 reads TGTGCCAGCAGATCGACGGCTAACACTGAAGCTTTCTTT.

The J gene is TRBJ2-7, the V gene TRBV7-9, with no clear D. This CDR3 is 13 amino acids long. Germline CDR1 is SEHNR and CDR2 is FQNEAQ (reference sequence). Trimming stripped 3 bases from V and 0 bases from J, with 6 bases between. The CDR3 loop reads CASSFSGSYEQYF. The CDR3 bases are TGTGCCAGCAGCTTTAGTGGCTCCTACGAGCAGTACTTC.

This chain uses TRBV6-5 with TRBJ1-1, with D perhaps TRBD1 (5 bases). The CDR3 consists of 14 residues. CDR1 and CDR2 from the germline V gene are MNHEY and SVGAGI. Trimming took off 6 bases at V and 1 base at J, with 12 bases between the two ends. CDR3 sequence: CASSPGGGNTEAFF. The DNA for the CDR3 is TGTGCCAGCAGCCCCGGGGGGGGGAACACTGAAGCTTTCTTT.